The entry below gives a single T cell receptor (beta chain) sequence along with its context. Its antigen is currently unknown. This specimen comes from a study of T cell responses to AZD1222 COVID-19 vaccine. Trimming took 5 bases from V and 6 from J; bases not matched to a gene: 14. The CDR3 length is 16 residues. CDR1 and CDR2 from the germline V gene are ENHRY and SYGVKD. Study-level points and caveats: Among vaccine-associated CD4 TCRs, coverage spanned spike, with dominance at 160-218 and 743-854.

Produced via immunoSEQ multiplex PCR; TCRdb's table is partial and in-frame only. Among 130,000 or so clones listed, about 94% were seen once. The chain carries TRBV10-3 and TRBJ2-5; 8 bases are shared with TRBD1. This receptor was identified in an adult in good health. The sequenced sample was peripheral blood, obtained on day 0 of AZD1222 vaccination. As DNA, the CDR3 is TGTGCCATCAGTCAGACACAGGGGGTTGCGTCAAAGACCCAGTACTTC. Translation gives CAISQTQGVASKTQYF.